These 21 T cell receptor beta chains were sequenced from one sample in a study of T cells in localized non-small cell lung cancer (dated by TCRdb to about 2020). The method behind the library was the immunoSEQ multiplex PCR assay. The table was pulled from immuneACCESS by TCRdb, which kept in-frame rearrangements only. Such tables lose some clones; where checked, under half of the loss comes from unresolved V genes, and the rest has no known cause. The sample table records some 26,000 clones; around 90% of these occur just once. Roughly 2.8% of the sample is taken by the ten largest. Sequencing was performed on peripheral blood, taken before any cancer treatment. The receptors shown here come from a woman aged 18-49 years with stage I lung adenocarcinoma.

The V call is TRBV18, the J call TRBJ2-5, with D possibly being TRBD1 (6 bases). Germline CDR1 is KGHSH and CDR2 is LQKENI. The length of the CDR3 is 14 residues. The V and J ends lost 2 bases and 5 bases respectively, with 12 bases between them. In nucleotides, the CDR3 is TGTGCCAGCTCACCAGACAGGTATCGTGAGACCCAGTACTTC. As protein: CASSPDRYRETQYF. The full variable domain, rest sourced from reference TRBV18 and TRBJ2-5, is NAGVMQNPRHLVRRRGQEARLRCSPMKGHSHVYWYRQLPEEGLKFMVYLQKENIIDESGMPKERFSAEFPKEGPSILRIQQVVRGDSAAYFCASSPDRYRETQYFGPGTRLLVL.

This rearrangement joins TRBV28 to TRBJ1-3, with 9 bases aligning to TRBD1. CDR1 and CDR2 from the germline V gene are MDHEN and SYDVKM. The CDR3 is 17 residues long. V was clipped by 3 bases and J by 2 bases; unmatched bases: 8. The DNA of the CDR3 is TGTGCCAGCAGTTTGGTAGACAGGGGGTTCCCTGGAAACACCATATATTTT. Translation: CASSLVDRGFPGNTIYF. Using reference TRBV28 and TRBJ1-3 for the parts outside the CDR3, the full variable domain is DVKVTQSSRYLVKRTGEKVFLECVQDMDHENMFWYRQDPGLGLRLIYFSYDVKMKEKGDIPEGYSVSREKKERFSLILESASTNQTSMYLCASSLVDRGFPGNTIYFGEGSWLTVV.

This sequence joins TRBV7-2 and TRBJ2-3, with D unresolved. The V gene's germline CDR1 is SGHTA and CDR2 FQGNSA. Trimming shortened V by 6 bases and J by 0 bases, and 10 bases separated the two germline ends. This CDR3 comprises 14 residues. CDR3 nucleotide sequence: TGTGCCAGCAGACCGCGACTTAGCACAGATACGCAGTATTTT. Translated: CASRPRLSTDTQYF. Filled out from reference TRBV7-2 and TRBJ2-3, the complete variable domain reads GAGVSQSPSNKVTEKGKDVELRCDPISGHTALYWYRQSLGQGLEFLIYFQGNSAPDKSGLPSDRFSAERTGGSVSTLTIQRTQQEDSAVYLCASRPRLSTDTQYFGPGTRLTVL.

This clone was recorded a few times. The chain links TRBV7-3 to TRBJ2-1; D remains unclear. The CDR3 consists of 13 residues. Germline V gives CDR1 SGHTA, CDR2 FQGTGA. V lost 1 base, J lost 10 bases, and 11 bases lay in between. The chain's CDR3 is CASSLNDGREQFF. Written as DNA, the CDR3 is TGTGCCAGCAGCTTAAACGATGGGCGGGAGCAGTTCTTC.

The rearrangement links TRBV6-5 to TRBJ2-3, with D possibly matching TRBD1 (5 bases). The CDR3 length is 15 residues. Germline assignment: CDR1 MNHEY and CDR2 SVGAGI. Between the trimmed V and J ends, which lost 10 bases and 4 bases, there was a span of 21 bases. The CDR3 DNA reads TGTGCCACCAAGGAAGACAGAGGATGGGCAGATACGCAGTATTTT. It translates to CATKEDRGWADTQYF.

The J gene is TRBJ1-1, the V gene TRBV2; D gene unclear. V gave up 3 bases and J gave up 5 bases, with 16 bases separating them. The germline V gene encodes CDR1 SNHLY and CDR2 FYNNEI. This CDR3 is 15 amino acids long. As DNA, the CDR3 is TGTGCCAGCAGTGAGATTTTGGTAGAGCGTACTGAAGCTTTCTTT. It translates to CASSEILVERTEAFF.

The chain combines TRBV28 with TRBJ2-5; 10 positions match TRBD2. The trim removed 5 bases at V and 3 bases at J, leaving 0 bases unmatched. Germline CDR1 and CDR2: MDHEN and SYDVKM. This CDR3 contains 13 residues. CDR3 sequence reads: CASSGLAEETQYF. CDR3 bases: TGTGCCAGCAGTGGACTAGCGGAAGAGACCCAGTACTTC.

The J gene is TRBJ2-7, the V gene TRBV5-4; no reliable D call. The CDR3 spans 13 residues. The V end lost 2 bases, the J end lost 6 bases, and 12 bases lay between the germline ends. Germline CDR1 reads SGHNT; CDR2 reads YYREEE (reference sequence). The CDR3 reads CASSLAESPEQYF. DNA of the CDR3: TGTGCCAGCAGCTTAGCCGAGTCCCCCGAGCAGTACTTC.

The chain has TRBV6-5 and TRBJ1-3, with 8 bases aligning to TRBD1. The CDR3 is 13 residues long. Unmatched junction bases numbered 5, after V lost 6 bases and J lost 7 bases. Germline assignment: CDR1 MNHEY and CDR2 SVGAGI. The chain's CDR3 is CASRRQGYNTIYF. The CDR3 DNA follows: TGTGCCAGCAGACGACAGGGGTACAACACCATATATTTT.

The CDR3: CASSQDRPDTGELFF. The CDR3 DNA sequence: TGTGCCAGCAGCCAAGATCGACCGGACACCGGGGAGCTGTTTTTT. The V gene is TRBV14, the J gene TRBJ2-2; no clear D. This CDR3 is 15 amino acids long. Germline lookup yields CDR1 SGHDN and CDR2 FVKESK. The V gene lost 0 bases and the J gene lost 3 bases, with 8 bases spanning the gap.

CDR3 sequence (DNA): TGTGCCAGCAGTGAACAGGGGGCGGGGTATGAGCAGTACTTC. This translates into CASSEQGAGYEQYF. This chain uses TRBV2 with TRBJ2-7; 8 bases are shared with TRBD1. Trimming removed 2 bases from V and 7 bases from J; junction bases left unmatched: 7. Germline CDR1 is SNHLY and CDR2 is FYNNEI. The CDR3 runs to 14 residues.

The genes are TRBV5-1 and TRBJ1-1; TRBD1 matches 7 bases. The CDR3 has 12 residues. Trimming cost V 3 bases and J 6 bases; bases outside gene matches: 2. Germline V gene data show CDR1 as SGHRS and CDR2 as YFSETQ. The CDR3 DNA follows: TGCGCCAGCAGCTGGACAGGTTCTGAAGCTTTCTTT. Protein sequence: CASSWTGSEAFF.

This clone has a handful of counts. V usage is TRBV7-9 and J usage is TRBJ1-1; D uncertain. The CDR3 has 13 amino acids. Looked up from germline, CDR1 is SEHNR and CDR2 is FQNEAQ (reference sequence). V gave up 5 bases and J gave up 1 base, with 8 bases separating them. The CDR3 sequence: CASSPRQNTEAFF. CDR3 nucleotide sequence: TGTGCCAGCAGCCCTCGACAGAACACTGAAGCTTTCTTT.

This clone was seen once. This chain links TRBV7-2 with TRBJ2-1; TRBD2 might be the D (6 bases). This CDR3 contains 17 residues. Trimming removed 6 bases at V and 2 bases at J, with 20 bases between. Germline V gives CDR1 SGHTA, CDR2 FQGNSA. The CDR3, as DNA: TGTGCCAGCAGTCATCTCCATCGGGACTCTACCTACAATGAGCAGTTCTTC. Translating it yields CASSHLHRDSTYNEQFF.

CDR3 protein: CAWSGGTGRADQPQHF. CDR3 bases: TGTGCCTGGAGTGGAGGGACCGGGAGGGCAGATCAGCCCCAGCATTTT. The chain couples TRBV30 to TRBJ1-5, with a tentative D call TRBD1 (5 bases). Germline lookup yields CDR1 GTSNPN and CDR2 SVGIG (reference sequence). The CDR3 totals 16 residues. V lost 1 base and J 5 bases, leaving 18 bases between the germline ends.

This chain links TRBV27 with TRBJ1-3; 7 positions match TRBD1. V shed 6 bases, J shed 4 bases, and the junction held 6 bases outside the gene matches. The CDR3 consists of 14 residues. Germline CDR1 MNHEY, CDR2 SMNVEV (reference sequence). This chain's CDR3 is CASRQTGSGNTIYF. The CDR3 coding sequence is TGTGCCAGCAGACAGACAGGGAGCGGAAACACCATATATTTT.

The V call is TRBV4-1, the J call TRBJ2-1; TRBD2 matches 9 bases. The CDR3 is 21 residues long. Per the germline V gene, CDR1 is MGHRA and CDR2 is YSYEKL. With 1 base clipped from V and 5 bases from J, the junction kept 21 bases outside the gene matches. The chain's CDR3 is CASSQVLRWGIAGTSHNEQFF. The CDR3 bases are TGCGCCAGCAGCCAAGTCCTCAGGTGGGGCATCGCCGGGACTAGCCACAATGAGCAGTTCTTC.

The table lists this clone with a count of one. The rearrangement links TRBV7-7 to TRBJ2-7, with D possibly TRBD2 on 6 matching bases. V lost 0 bases, J lost 4 bases, and 10 bases lay in between. The CDR3 is 14 residues long. Germline loops: CDR1 SSHAT, CDR2 FNYEAQ (reference sequence). The CDR3: CASSLAGGLYEQYF. The CDR3 DNA follows: TGTGCCAGCAGCTTAGCGGGAGGCCTATACGAGCAGTACTTC. The complete variable domain, with remaining parts taken from reference TRBV7-7 and TRBJ2-7, reads GAGVSQSPRYKVTKRGQDVTLRCDPISSHATLYWYQQALGQGPEFLTYFNYEAQPDKSGLPSDRFSAERPEGSISTLTIQRTEQRDSAMYRCASSLAGGLYEQYFGPGTRLTVT.

J is TRBJ2-1 and V is TRBV2; 13 positions match TRBD2. The CDR3 spans 13 residues. The V segment lost 9 bases and the J segment 10 bases; nucleotides outside the gene matches: 6. Germline values: CDR1 SNHLY, CDR2 FYNNEI. The CDR3 DNA follows: TGTGCCAGGGGGACTAGCGGGAACTCGGAGCAGTTCTTC. Translated: CARGTSGNSEQFF.

The table lists this clone with a count of one. The chain employs TRBV7-9 and TRBJ1-3; D unresolved. V was pared by 1 base and J by 2 bases, with 9 bases between. CDR3 length: 15 residues. The V gene's germline CDR1 is SEHNR and CDR2 FQNEAQ (reference sequence). CDR3 sequence (DNA): TGTGCCAGCAGCTTAGGTAGGGCAGCTGGAAACACCATATATTTT. This codes for CASSLGRAAGNTIYF.

This clone was seen a handful of times. This rearrangement joins TRBV30 to TRBJ2-1; 10 bases match TRBD1. CDR3 length equals 16 residues. Per germline, CDR1 GTSNPN and CDR2 SVGIG (reference sequence). Germline trimming cut 7 bases from V and 1 base from J; bases unmatched to any gene: 10. The CDR3 loop is CAYSSRDRGSYNEQFF. The CDR3, as DNA: TGTGCCTATTCCTCCCGGGACAGGGGATCCTACAATGAGCAGTTCTTC.